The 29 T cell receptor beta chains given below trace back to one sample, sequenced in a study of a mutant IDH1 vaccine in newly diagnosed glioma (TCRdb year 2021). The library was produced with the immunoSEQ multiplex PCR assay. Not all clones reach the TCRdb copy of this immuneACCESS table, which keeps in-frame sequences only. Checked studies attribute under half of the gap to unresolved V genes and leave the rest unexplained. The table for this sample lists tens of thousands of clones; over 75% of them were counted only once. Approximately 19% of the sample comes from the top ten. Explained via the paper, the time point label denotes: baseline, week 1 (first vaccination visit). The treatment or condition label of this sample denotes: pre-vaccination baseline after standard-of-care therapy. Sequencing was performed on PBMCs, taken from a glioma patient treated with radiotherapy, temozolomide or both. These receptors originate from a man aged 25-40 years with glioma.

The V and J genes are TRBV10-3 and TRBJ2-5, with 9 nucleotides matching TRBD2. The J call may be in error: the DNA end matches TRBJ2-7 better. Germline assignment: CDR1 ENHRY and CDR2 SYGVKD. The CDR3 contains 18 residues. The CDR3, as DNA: TGTGCCATCAGTGATCCTACCCGGGAGCCTAGCGGGGAGTACGAGCAGTACTTC. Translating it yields CAISDPTREPSGEYEQYF.

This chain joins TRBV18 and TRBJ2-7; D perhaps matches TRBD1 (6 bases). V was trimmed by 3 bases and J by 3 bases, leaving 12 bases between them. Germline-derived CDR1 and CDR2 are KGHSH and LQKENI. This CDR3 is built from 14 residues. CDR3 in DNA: TGTGCCAGCTCACCCCACCCGACAGGCTACGAGCAGTACTTC. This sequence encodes CASSPHPTGYEQYF.

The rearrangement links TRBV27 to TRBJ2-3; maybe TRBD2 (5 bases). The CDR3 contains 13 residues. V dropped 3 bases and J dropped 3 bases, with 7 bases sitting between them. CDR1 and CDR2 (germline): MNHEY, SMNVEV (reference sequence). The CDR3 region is CASSFTGTDTQYF. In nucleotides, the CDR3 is TGTGCCAGCAGTTTCACGGGGACAGATACGCAGTATTTT.

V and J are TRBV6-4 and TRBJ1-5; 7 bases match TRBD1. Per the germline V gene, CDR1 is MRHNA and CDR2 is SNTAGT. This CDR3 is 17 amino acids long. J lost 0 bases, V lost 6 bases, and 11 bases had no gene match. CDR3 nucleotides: TGTGCCAGCAGCGAAACGGGACAGTTTTATAGCAATCAGCCCCAGCATTTT. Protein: CASSETGQFYSNQPQHF.

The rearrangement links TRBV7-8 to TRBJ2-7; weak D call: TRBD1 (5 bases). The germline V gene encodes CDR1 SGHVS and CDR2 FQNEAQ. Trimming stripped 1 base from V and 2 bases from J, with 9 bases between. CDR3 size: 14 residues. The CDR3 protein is CASSLDQGTYEQYF. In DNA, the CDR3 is TGTGCCAGCAGCTTAGATCAGGGTACCTACGAGCAGTACTTC.

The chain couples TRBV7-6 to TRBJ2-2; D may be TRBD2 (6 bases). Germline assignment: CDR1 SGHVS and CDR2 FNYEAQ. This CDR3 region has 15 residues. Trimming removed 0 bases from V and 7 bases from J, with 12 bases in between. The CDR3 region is CASSLAGGESGELFF. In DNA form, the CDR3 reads TGTGCCAGCAGCTTAGCAGGAGGGGAGAGCGGGGAGCTGTTTTTT.

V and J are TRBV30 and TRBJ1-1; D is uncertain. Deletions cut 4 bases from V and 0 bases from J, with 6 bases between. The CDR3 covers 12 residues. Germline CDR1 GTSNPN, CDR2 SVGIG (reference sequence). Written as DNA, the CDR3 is TGTGCCTGGAATGGGGTGAACACTGAAGCTTTCTTT. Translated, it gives CAWNGVNTEAFF.

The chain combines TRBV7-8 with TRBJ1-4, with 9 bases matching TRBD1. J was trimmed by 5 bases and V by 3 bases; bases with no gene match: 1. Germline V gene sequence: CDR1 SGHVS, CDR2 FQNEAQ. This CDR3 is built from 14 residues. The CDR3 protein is CASSFGTGNEKLFF. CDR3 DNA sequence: TGTGCCAGCAGCTTCGGGACAGGGAATGAAAAACTGTTTTTT.

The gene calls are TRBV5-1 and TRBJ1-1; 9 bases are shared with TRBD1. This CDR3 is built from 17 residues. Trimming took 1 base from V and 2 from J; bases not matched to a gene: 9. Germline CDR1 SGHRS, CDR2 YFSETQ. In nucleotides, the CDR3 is TGCGCCAGCAGCTTGCGGGTGGGGACAGGGCAAAACACTGAAGCTTTCTTT. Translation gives CASSLRVGTGQNTEAFF.

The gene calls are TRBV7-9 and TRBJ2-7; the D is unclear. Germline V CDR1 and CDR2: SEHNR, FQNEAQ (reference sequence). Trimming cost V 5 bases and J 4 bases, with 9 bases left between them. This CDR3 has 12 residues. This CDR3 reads CASSQTEYEQYF. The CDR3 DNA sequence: TGTGCCAGCAGCCAAACAGAATACGAGCAGTACTTC.

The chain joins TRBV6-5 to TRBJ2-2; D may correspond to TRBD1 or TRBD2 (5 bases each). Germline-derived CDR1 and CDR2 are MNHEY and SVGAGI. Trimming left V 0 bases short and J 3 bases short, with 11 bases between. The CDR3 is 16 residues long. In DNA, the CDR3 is TGTGCCAGCAGTTACTCGTCGGGGCAGGACACCGGGGAGCTGTTTTTT. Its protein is CASSYSSGQDTGELFF.

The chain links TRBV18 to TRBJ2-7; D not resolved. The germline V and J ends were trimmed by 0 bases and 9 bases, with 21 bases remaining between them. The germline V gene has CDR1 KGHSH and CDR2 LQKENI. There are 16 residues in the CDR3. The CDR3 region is CASSPPYNPGRDGQYF. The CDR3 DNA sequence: TGTGCCAGCTCACCACCGTATAATCCAGGAAGGGATGGGCAGTACTTC.

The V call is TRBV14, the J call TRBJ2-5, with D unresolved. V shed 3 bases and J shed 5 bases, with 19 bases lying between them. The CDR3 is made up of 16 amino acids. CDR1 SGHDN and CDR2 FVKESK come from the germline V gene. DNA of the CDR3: TGTGCCAGCAGCCAGGATAACATGATCAGATACGAGACCCAGTACTTC. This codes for CASSQDNMIRYETQYF. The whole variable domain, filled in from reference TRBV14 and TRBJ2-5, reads EAGVTQFPSHSVIEKGQTVTLRCDPISGHDNLYWYRRVMGKEIKFLLHFVKESKQDESGMPNNRFLAERTGGTYSTLKVQPAELEDSGVYFCASSQDNMIRYETQYFGPGTRLLVL.

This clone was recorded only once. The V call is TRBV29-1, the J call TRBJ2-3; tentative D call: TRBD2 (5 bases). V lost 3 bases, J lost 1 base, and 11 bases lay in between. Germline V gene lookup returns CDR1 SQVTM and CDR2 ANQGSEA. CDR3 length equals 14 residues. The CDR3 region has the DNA TGCAGCGTTGATGCGCGGGCCGGCACAGATACGCAGTATTTT. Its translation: CSVDARAGTDTQYF.

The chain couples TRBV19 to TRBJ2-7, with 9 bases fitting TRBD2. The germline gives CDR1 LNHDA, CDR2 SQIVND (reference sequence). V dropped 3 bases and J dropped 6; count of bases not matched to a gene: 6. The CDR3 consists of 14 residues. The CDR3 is CASSMISSGVEQYF. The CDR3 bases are TGTGCCAGTAGTATGATTTCTAGCGGGGTCGAGCAGTACTTC. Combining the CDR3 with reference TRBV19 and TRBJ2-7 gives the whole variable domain DGGITQSPKYLFRKEGQNVTLSCEQNLNHDAMYWYRQDPGQGLRLIYYSQIVNDFQKGDIAEGYSVSREKKESFPLTVTSAQKNPTAFYLCASSMISSGVEQYFGPGTRLTVT.

The CDR3 DNA is TGTGCCAGCAGCCCAGAGGGGACAGGGTACGATACGCAGTATTTT. Translating it yields CASSPEGTGYDTQYF. This chain uses TRBV5-6 with TRBJ2-3; 9 nucleotides align to TRBD1. V gave up 4 bases and J gave up 6 bases; unmatched junction bases: 9. Germline CDR1 and CDR2: SGHDT and YYEEEE. The length of the CDR3 is 15 residues.

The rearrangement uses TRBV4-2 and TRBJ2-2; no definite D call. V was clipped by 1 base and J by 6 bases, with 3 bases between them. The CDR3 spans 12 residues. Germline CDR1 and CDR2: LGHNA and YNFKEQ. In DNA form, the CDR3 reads TGTGCCAGCAGCCAAGGACCCGGGGAGCTGTTTTTT. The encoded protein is CASSQGPGELFF.

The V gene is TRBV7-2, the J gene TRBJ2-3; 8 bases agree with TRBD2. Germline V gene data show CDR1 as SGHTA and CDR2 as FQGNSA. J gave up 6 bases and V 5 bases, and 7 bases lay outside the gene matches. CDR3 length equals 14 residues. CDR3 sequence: CASSQGLVGDTQYF. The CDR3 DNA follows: TGTGCCAGCAGCCAGGGACTAGTGGGGGATACGCAGTATTTT.

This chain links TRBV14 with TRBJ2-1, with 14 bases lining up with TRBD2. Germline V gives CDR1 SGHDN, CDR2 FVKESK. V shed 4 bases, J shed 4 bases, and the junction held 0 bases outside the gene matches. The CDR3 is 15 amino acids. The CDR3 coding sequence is TGTGCCAGCAGCCGACTAGCGGGGGGGTACAATGAGCAGTTCTTC. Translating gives CASSRLAGGYNEQFF.

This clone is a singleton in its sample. CDR3 in amino acids: CASSYGGSWGYGYTF. The CDR3 DNA is TGTGCCAGCAGTTATGGTGGGTCCTGGGGCTATGGCTACACCTTC. V and J are TRBV5-6 and TRBJ1-2; D gene ambiguous. V lost 5 bases to trimming and J lost 4 bases, with 18 bases between them. Germline V gene data show CDR1 as SGHDT and CDR2 as YYEEEE. The CDR3 length is 15 residues.

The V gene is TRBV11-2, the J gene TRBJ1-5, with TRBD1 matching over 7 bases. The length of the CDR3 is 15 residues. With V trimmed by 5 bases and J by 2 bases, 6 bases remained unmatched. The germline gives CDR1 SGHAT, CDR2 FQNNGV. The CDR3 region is CASSVTGVGNQPQHF. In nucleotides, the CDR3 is TGTGCCAGCAGCGTAACAGGGGTGGGCAATCAGCCCCAGCATTTT.

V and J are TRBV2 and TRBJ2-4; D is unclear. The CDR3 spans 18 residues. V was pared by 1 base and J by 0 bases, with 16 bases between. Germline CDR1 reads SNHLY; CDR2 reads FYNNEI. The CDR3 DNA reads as TGTGCCAGCAGTGAAGGTACAGCACTAAGTCTAGCCAAAAACATTCAGTACTTC. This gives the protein CASSEGTALSLAKNIQYF.

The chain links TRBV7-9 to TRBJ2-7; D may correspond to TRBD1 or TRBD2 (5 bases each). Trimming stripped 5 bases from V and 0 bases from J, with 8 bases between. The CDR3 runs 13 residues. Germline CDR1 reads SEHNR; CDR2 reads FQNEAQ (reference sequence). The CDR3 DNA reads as TGTGCCAGCAGCCATGGGACCTCCTACGAGCAGTACTTC. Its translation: CASSHGTSYEQYF.

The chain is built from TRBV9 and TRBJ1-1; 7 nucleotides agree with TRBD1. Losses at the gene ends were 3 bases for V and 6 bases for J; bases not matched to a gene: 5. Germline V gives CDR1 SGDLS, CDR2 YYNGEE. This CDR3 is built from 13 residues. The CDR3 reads CASSAGTAAEAFF. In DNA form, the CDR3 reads TGTGCCAGCAGCGCTGGGACAGCCGCTGAAGCTTTCTTT.

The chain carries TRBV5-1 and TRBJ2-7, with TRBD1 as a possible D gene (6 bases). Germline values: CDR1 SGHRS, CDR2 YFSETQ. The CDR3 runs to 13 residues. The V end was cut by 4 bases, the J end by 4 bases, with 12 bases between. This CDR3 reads CASSATGSYEQYF. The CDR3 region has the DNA TGCGCCAGCAGCGCCACAGGGAGTTACGAGCAGTACTTC.

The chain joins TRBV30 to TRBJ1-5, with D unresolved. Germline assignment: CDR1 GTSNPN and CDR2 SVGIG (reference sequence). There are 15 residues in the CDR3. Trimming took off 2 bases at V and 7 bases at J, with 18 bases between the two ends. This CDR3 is CAWSRNLGGGQPQHF. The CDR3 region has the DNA TGTGCCTGGAGTAGAAACTTAGGCGGCGGACAGCCCCAGCATTTT.

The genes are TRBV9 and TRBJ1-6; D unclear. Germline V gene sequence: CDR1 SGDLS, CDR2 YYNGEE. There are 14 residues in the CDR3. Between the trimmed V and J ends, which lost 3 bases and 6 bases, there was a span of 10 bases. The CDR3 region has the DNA TGTGCCAGCAGCGGCGGACGGGTTAATTCACCCCTCCACTTT. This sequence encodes CASSGGRVNSPLHF.

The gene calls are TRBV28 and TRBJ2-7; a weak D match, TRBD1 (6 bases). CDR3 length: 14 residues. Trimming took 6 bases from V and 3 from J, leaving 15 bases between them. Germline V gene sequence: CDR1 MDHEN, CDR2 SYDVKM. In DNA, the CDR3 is TGTGCCAGCAGAGCCCAGGACAGAGACTACGAGCAGTACTTC. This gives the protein CASRAQDRDYEQYF.

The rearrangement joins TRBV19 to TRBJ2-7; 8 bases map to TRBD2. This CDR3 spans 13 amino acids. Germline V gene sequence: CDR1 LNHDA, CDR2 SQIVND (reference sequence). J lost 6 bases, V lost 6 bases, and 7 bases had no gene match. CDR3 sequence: CASSGTRSGEQYF. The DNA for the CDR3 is TGTGCCAGTAGCGGGACTAGGAGTGGCGAGCAGTACTTC.